The entry below gives a single T cell receptor (beta chain) sequence along with its context. The sample is drawn from a study of OX40 agonist ivuxolimab in advanced cancers. Looked up from germline, CDR1 is MGHRA and CDR2 is YSYEKL. Trimming took off 1 base at V and 5 bases at J, with 23 bases between the two ends. This CDR3 comprises 18 residues. Profiled with immunoSEQ multiplex PCR; TCRdb holds only in-frame clones, not every one. This sample carries some 85,000 clones, 88% of them seen once, and the ten largest clones take around 0.3%. Material: CD4+ or CD8+ T cells sorted from blood, obtained in a trial of the OX40 agonist ivuxolimab. The V call is TRBV4-1, the J call TRBJ1-1; a weak D match, TRBD1 (5 bases). The sequence came from an adult with an advanced solid tumor such as melanoma, head and neck, liver or kidney cancer. In DNA, the CDR3 is TGCGCCAGCAGCCAAGGGCCCTCTATTGTGCAGGGAAAGACTGAAGCTTTCTTT. Amino acids: CASSQGPSIVQGKTEAFF.